This T cell receptor beta chain is drawn from a study of blood T cells in healthy people across ages. Per sample, at least 6 micrograms of total RNA were extracted. Study-wide results and limits: Per-million-T-cell TCR beta diversity fell roughly linearly with age.

Worth noting for this clonotype: Its matching antigen is unknown.

Germline CDR1 and CDR2: MNHEY and SVGAGI. The CDR3 extends over 14 amino acids. Sample-barcoded 5' priming and a J-beta primer mix drove a second PCR of roughly 7 to 11 cycles. Each TCR beta cDNA got a 12-nucleotide random molecular identifier. TCRdb processed the 5' RACE reads anew with MiXCR; each CDR3 protein has one entry. This sample has fewer than 950,000 distinct CDR3 sequences, with approximately 55% found just once. The gene calls are TRBV6-5 and TRBJ2-4, with D maybe TRBD2 (6 bases). The J call may be faulty, since TRBJ2-5 better matches the DNA end. Sequenced sample: blood. The TCR sequence derives from an elderly man in good health. The CDR3 DNA reads as TGTGCCAGCAGTTACGGCGGGATCTCAGAGACCCAGTACTTC. Translation: CASSYGGISETQYF.